What follows are 23 T cell receptor beta chains derived from one specimen sequenced in a study of tissue T cells after allogeneic stem cell transplantation. Sequenced by immunoSEQ multiplex PCR; TCRdb stores in-frame clones only, minus some. There are about 4,900 clones in the sample; 45% occur only once, and 22% lies in the top ten. Time point here: mouse harvest day 14 after allogeneic transplant. Mouse grafts combined 10^7 T-cell-depleted bone marrow cells with 10^6 splenic CD5+ T cells. Sequenced sample: gut tissue. The origin of the receptors is a female BALB/c mouse given C57BL/6 T cells with graft-versus-host disease after an allogeneic hematopoietic cell transplant.

This clone was counted only a few times. Germline and genes here are mouse. The read ends 1 residue early relative to the CDR3; the germline J gene fills the gap. V is TRBV15 and J is TRBJ2-1, with 11 bases lining up with TRBD2. J lost 1 base, V lost 5 bases, and 4 bases had no gene match. This CDR3 region has 16 residues. From germline, CDR1 is SGHND and CDR2 FRSKSL. The covered CDR3 bases are TGTGCCAGCAGTCCCCGGACTGGGGGGAACTATGCTGAGCAGTTC. Translation: CASSPRTGGNYAEQF. The CDR3 as a whole reads CASSPRTGGNYAEQFF.

Remarks on this clone: Genes and germline come from the mouse. The CDR3 extends 1 residue past the end of the read, so its final part is completed from the germline J gene. The rearrangement uses TRBV26 and TRBJ2-4; D is perhaps TRBD2 (5 bases). Germline V gives CDR1 KGHPV, CDR2 FQNQEV (reference sequence). This CDR3 comprises 14 residues. Trimming cost V 6 bases and J 0 bases, with 10 bases left between them. The CDR3 DNA, read in part, is TGTGCCAGCAGGCCCTGGGATAGTCAAAACACCTTGTAC. It specifies CASRPWDSQNTLY. The CDR3, in full, reads CASRPWDSQNTLYF.

With respect to this clone: Gene labels here are mouse ones. The DNA ends 1 residue before the CDR3 does, and the rest of the CDR3 is filled in from the germline J gene. The chain is built from TRBV31 and TRBJ2-7; 10 bases fit TRBD2. The trim removed 0 bases at V and 4 bases at J, leaving 0 bases unmatched. This CDR3 has 13 residues. Looked up from germline, CDR1 is GKSSPN and CDR2 is SITVG. CDR3 DNA, as far as it was read: TGTGCCTGGAGTCTACTGGGGGGGTATGAACAGTAC. Its translation is CAWSLLGGYEQY. The full-length CDR3 reads as CAWSLLGGYEQYF.

Regarding this clone: Germline and genes: mouse. The read falls 1 residue short of the CDR3 end, and the missing part is taken from the germline J gene. The V and J genes are TRBV3 and TRBJ2-7; D remains ambiguous. Trimming left V 2 bases short and J 1 base short, with 6 bases between. CDR1 SNHLY and CDR2 FYNGKV come from the germline V gene (reference sequence). The CDR3 sequence is 13 residues long. Incomplete CDR3 DNA: TGTGCCAGCAGCTTAAGGCGGTCCTATGAACAGTAC. Translation gives CASSLRRSYEQY. The whole CDR3 reads CASSLRRSYEQYF. The whole variable domain, remainder taken from reference TRBV3 and TRBJ2-7, is GPKVLQIPSHQIIDMGQMVTLNCDPVSNHLYFYWYKQILGQQMEFLVNFYNGKVMEKSKLFKDQFSVERPDGSYFTLKIQPTALEDSAVYFCASSLRRSYEQYFGPGTRLTVL.

In its sample, this clone ranks as large (0.1 to 1%). The genes are named according to mouse. Read coverage stops 1 residue before the CDR3 terminus; the germline J gene supplies the remainder. The chain couples TRBV13-1 to TRBJ1-4, with a weak D call TRBD1 (6 bases). V was shortened by 5 bases and J by 3 bases, with 11 bases between the two germline ends. The CDR3 has 14 residues. Germline values: CDR1 NSHNY, CDR2 SYGAGN. This chain's CDR3 is CASSSGETNERLFF. The sequenced part of the CDR3 DNA is TGTGCCAGCAGCTCAGGGGAGACCAACGAAAGATTATTT.

With regard to this clone: Genes and germline come from the mouse. The read terminates 1 residue ahead of where the CDR3 ends, so the germline J gene completes it. The chain employs TRBV26 and TRBJ1-5; a possible D gene is TRBD1 (6 bases). Germline V gene sequence: CDR1 KGHPV, CDR2 FQNQEV (reference sequence). V gave up 0 bases and J gave up 2 bases, with 11 bases separating them. The CDR3 loop spans 16 amino acids. CDR3 DNA (partial): TGTGCCAGCAGTCTGTCGTGGGGGCGCGACAACCAGGCTCCGCTT. Amino acids: CASSLSWGRDNQAPL. The complete CDR3 reads CASSLSWGRDNQAPLF.

The table lists this clone with a few counts. Gene names and germline match the mouse. The read falls 1 residue short of the CDR3 end, and the missing part is taken from the germline J gene. The chain has TRBV26 and TRBJ1-4, with 8 bases aligning to TRBD1. J was trimmed by 7 bases and V by 4 bases; bases with no gene match: 5. Germline CDR1 is KGHPV and CDR2 is FQNQEV (reference sequence). The CDR3 is made up of 14 amino acids. The CDR3: CASSRQGRAERLFF. The covered CDR3 bases are TGTGCCAGCAGTCGACAGGGGAGGGCCGAAAGATTATTT.

This clone showed up just once. Each gene name is a mouse one. Read data end 1 residue before the CDR3 end; the end is taken from the germline J gene. This chain links TRBV29 with TRBJ1-1; D not resolved. Between the trimmed V and J ends, which lost 2 bases and 6 bases, there was a span of 7 bases. The CDR3 runs 12 residues. Germline CDR1 is MSHET and CDR2 is SYDVDS. The CDR3 DNA, read in part, is TGTGCTAGCAGTTTAGTCCAAGCAGAAGTCTTC. Its translation: CASSLVQAEVF. The full-length CDR3 reads as CASSLVQAEVFF.

This clone was detected a few times. The gene names given are mouse names. The read gets to within 1 residue of the CDR3 end, and the germline J gene fills in the rest. This rearrangement joins TRBV26 to TRBJ1-4, with D hard to call. The ends were cut back, 5 bases at V and 2 bases at J, with 3 bases in the middle. The length of the CDR3 is 12 residues. Germline V gene lookup returns CDR1 KGHPV and CDR2 FQNQEV (reference sequence). CDR3 in amino acids: CASSRSNERLFF. The CDR3 DNA, read in part, is TGTGCCAGCAGTAGATCCAACGAAAGATTATTT.

To note about this clone: Gene names denote mouse genes. The sequenced fragment ends 1 residue before the CDR3 boundary, so the rest is inferred from the germline J gene. The rearrangement joins TRBV4 to TRBJ1-6; D unclear. TRBJ1-6 is an ORF, with its function uncertain. Trimming pared 4 bases from V and 4 bases from J, leaving 8 bases between. The V gene's germline CDR1 is LGHDT and CDR2 YNNKQL (reference sequence). The CDR3 runs 14 residues. The part of the CDR3 DNA that was read is TGTGCCAGCAGCTCCTACACATATAATTCGCCCCTCTAC. Translated: CASSSYTYNSPLY. The full CDR3 sequence reads CASSSYTYNSPLYF.

A few counts support this clone. Gene names and germline refer to mouse. From the germline J gene comes the end of the CDR3, since the read stops 1 residue before it. The chain carries TRBV3 and TRBJ2-4, with 13 bases lining up with TRBD2. The CDR3 has 17 amino acids. In germline, CDR1 is SNHLY, CDR2 FYNGKV (reference sequence). The ends lost 5 bases at V and 0 bases at J; junction bases unmatched: 5. CDR3 amino acids: CASSPWTGGASQNTLYF. Partial CDR3 DNA: TGTGCCAGCAGCCCGTGGACTGGGGGGGCTAGTCAAAACACCTTGTAC.

A word on this clone: All gene names here are mouse names. Sequencing ends 1 residue short of the CDR3 end; the germline J gene provides the rest. The chain links TRBV26 to TRBJ2-2, with D perhaps matching TRBD1 (5 bases). This CDR3 region has 13 residues. CDR1 and CDR2 from the germline V gene are KGHPV and FQNQEV (reference sequence). The ends were cut back, 6 bases at V and 3 bases at J, with 8 bases in the middle. The covered CDR3 bases are TGTGCCAGCAGATCAGGGTACACCGGGCAGCTCTAC. Its protein product is CASRSGYTGQLY. The entire CDR3 is CASRSGYTGQLYF.

This clone was seen more than once but under ten times. Mouse gene names and germline throughout. Read data end 1 residue before the CDR3 end; the end is taken from the germline J gene. The rearrangement links TRBV31 to TRBJ1-5; D possibly corresponds to TRBD1 (6 bases). V was shortened by 1 base and J by 0 bases, with 7 bases between the two germline ends. CDR1 GKSSPN and CDR2 SITVG come from the germline V gene. This CDR3 has 14 amino acids. The CDR3 loop reads CAWSRDNNNQAPLF. The CDR3 DNA, read in part, is TGTGCCTGGAGTCGGGACAATAACAACCAGGCTCCGCTT.

Of note for this clone: Gene labels here are mouse ones. Read coverage stops 1 residue before the CDR3 terminus; the germline J gene supplies the remainder. The J gene is TRBJ2-2, the V gene TRBV15; D gene uncertain. CDR1 is SGHND, CDR2 FRSKSL, per germline. Trimming pared 0 bases from V and 0 bases from J, leaving 5 bases between. There are 15 residues in the CDR3. CDR3 DNA (partial): TGTGCCAGCAGTTTAGCGCCCGCAAACACCGGGCAGCTCTAC. Residues: CASSLAPANTGQLY. The whole CDR3 sequence is CASSLAPANTGQLYF.

Note on this clone: Mouse germline and gene names are used. The CDR3 extends 1 residue past the end of the read, so its final part is completed from the germline J gene. The J gene is TRBJ1-4, the V gene TRBV26, with TRBD1 matching over 10 bases. This CDR3 comprises 14 residues. The V gene's germline CDR1 is KGHPV and CDR2 FQNQEV (reference sequence). V shed 2 bases and J 6 bases; nucleotides not matched to a gene: 0. CDR3 DNA, as far as it was read: TGTGCCAGCAGTCTGGACAGGGGGCACGAAAGATTATTT. It specifies CASSLDRGHERLF. The whole CDR3 sequence is CASSLDRGHERLFF. Variable domain in full (rest from reference TRBV26 and TRBJ1-4): NSKVIQTPRYLVKGQGQKAKMRCIPEKGHPVVFWYQQNKNNEFKFLINFQNQEVLQQIDMTEKRFSAECPSNSPCSLEIQSSEAGDSALYLCASSLDRGHERLFFGHGTKLSVL.

There are a few counts of this clone. The genes and germline here are from mouse. The read finishes 1 residue shy of the CDR3 end, and the germline J gene is used to complete it. The V gene is TRBV3, the J gene TRBJ2-4, with 11 bases fitting TRBD2. The trim removed 1 base at V and 0 bases at J, leaving 0 bases unmatched. The CDR3 covers 16 residues. From germline, CDR1 is SNHLY and CDR2 FYNGKV (reference sequence). The CDR3 DNA, read in part, is TGTGCCAGCAGCTTAGACTGGGGGGGCAGTCAAAACACCTTGTAC. Protein: CASSLDWGGSQNTLY. The entire CDR3 is CASSLDWGGSQNTLYF.

To note about this clone: Mouse gene names apply. The sequenced fragment ends 1 residue before the CDR3 boundary, so the rest is inferred from the germline J gene. The V and J genes are TRBV26 and TRBJ2-5; D not resolved. Looked up from germline, CDR1 is KGHPV and CDR2 is FQNQEV (reference sequence). CDR3 length equals 14 residues. The V end lost 4 bases, the J end lost 1 base, and 9 bases lay between the germline ends. CDR3 loop: CASSHGPYQDTQYF. The covered CDR3 bases are TGTGCCAGCAGTCACGGGCCTTACCAAGACACCCAGTAC.

This clone was recorded a few times. Germline and genes: mouse. CDR3 DNA, as far as it was read: TGTGCCAGCAGTCTGGGGACAGCAAACTCCGACTACACC. Residues: CASSLGTANSDYT. In full, the CDR3 is CASSLGTANSDYTF. This sequence joins TRBV26 and TRBJ1-2, with 7 bases that match TRBD1. The observed sequence ends 1 residue before the CDR3 terminus, with the missing tail filled in from the germline J gene. This CDR3 spans 14 amino acids. V was clipped by 2 bases and J by 0 bases; unmatched bases: 0. Germline assignment: CDR1 KGHPV and CDR2 FQNQEV (reference sequence).

A word on this clone: Mouse germline and gene names are used. The read gets to within 1 residue of the CDR3 end, and the germline J gene fills in the rest. V and J are TRBV26 and TRBJ2-4; no clear D. V was shortened by 2 bases and J by 0 bases, with 6 bases between the two germline ends. The CDR3 has 14 residues. The germline V gene has CDR1 KGHPV and CDR2 FQNQEV (reference sequence). The CDR3 bases that were read are TGTGCCAGCAGTCTGCTCAATAGTCAAAACACCTTGTAC. Translated, it gives CASSLLNSQNTLY. The full CDR3 reads CASSLLNSQNTLYF. Full variable domain (remainder filled in from reference TRBV26 and TRBJ2-4): NSKVIQTPRYLVKGQGQKAKMRCIPEKGHPVVFWYQQNKNNEFKFLINFQNQEVLQQIDMTEKRFSAECPSNSPCSLEIQSSEAGDSALYLCASSLLNSQNTLYFGAGTRLSVL.

This clone appeared a few times. The genes and germline here are from mouse. Sequencing ends 1 residue short of the CDR3 end; the germline J gene provides the rest. This chain uses TRBV29 with TRBJ2-1, with a weak D call TRBD2 (6 bases). The CDR3 sequence is 11 residues long. V dropped 3 bases and J dropped 10 bases, with 7 bases sitting between them. Germline V CDR1 and CDR2: MSHET, SYDVDS. CDR3 DNA, as far as it was read: TGTGCTAGCAGTTTCTGGGGAGAGCAGTTC. As protein: CASSFWGEQF. Given in full, the CDR3 is CASSFWGEQFF.

Comments on this clone: The gene names here belong to mouse. The read terminates 1 residue before the CDR3 end, so the remaining end is supplied by the germline J gene. J is TRBJ1-3 and V is TRBV31; no firm D call. The CDR3 spans 12 residues. Germline-derived CDR1 and CDR2 are GKSSPN and SITVG. Between the trimmed V and J ends, which lost 2 bases and 4 bases, there was a span of 6 bases. The DNA read from the CDR3 is TGTGCCTGGAGTGGGTACGGAAATACGCTCTAT. Its protein product is CAWSGYGNTLY. The whole CDR3 reads CAWSGYGNTLYF.

Details on this clone: Gene names are mouse gene names. Read sequence stops 1 residue before the CDR3 end, and the germline J gene provides the missing end. The identical CDR3 is also encoded by other nucleotide sequences in the sample. The chain has TRBV26 and TRBJ1-4; D is unclear. The CDR3 has 12 residues. Germline lookup yields CDR1 KGHPV and CDR2 FQNQEV (reference sequence). The V and J ends lost 3 bases and 4 bases respectively, with 3 bases between them. The DNA read from the CDR3 is TGTGCCAGCAGTCTAAGCAACGAAAGATTATTT. Encoded protein: CASSLSNERLF. The CDR3 as a whole reads CASSLSNERLFF.

A word on this clone: The genes are named according to mouse. Read data end 1 residue before the CDR3 end; the end is taken from the germline J gene. The chain recombines TRBV4 with TRBJ2-7; TRBD2 agrees at 10 bases. Germline V gene lookup returns CDR1 LGHDT and CDR2 YNNKQL (reference sequence). V gave up 4 bases and J gave up 4 bases; unmatched junction bases: 4. The CDR3 is 14 amino acids. CDR3 protein: CASSLGLGSYEQYF. The CDR3 DNA, read in part, is TGTGCCAGCAGCTTGGGACTGGGGTCATATGAACAGTAC.